A single sample is the source of the 6 T cell receptor beta chains below, sequenced in a study of cutaneous CD30+ T cell lymphoproliferative disorder and hepatitis E. The method was immunoSEQ multiplex PCR; TCRdb's version includes in-frame clones alone and lacks a portion of them. The sample consists of 7,000 to 9,000 clones, around 70% of them appearing once. The material sequenced was blood. All receptors come from a human donor with a cutaneous T cell lymphoproliferative disorder associated with hepatitis E virus.

This chain links TRBV7-2 with TRBJ1-2; TRBD1 is a possible D gene (5 bases). This CDR3 spans 12 amino acids. Germline V gene lookup returns CDR1 SGHTA and CDR2 FQGNSA. Between the trimmed V and J ends, which lost 1 base and 7 bases, there was a span of 7 bases. The CDR3 DNA reads as TGTGCCAGCAGCTTAGAGGGGTTTGGCTACACCTTC. Protein sequence: CASSLEGFGYTF.

J is TRBJ1-2 and V is TRBV4-1; the D gene is possibly TRBD1 (5 bases). In germline, CDR1 is MGHRA, CDR2 YSYEKL. The CDR3 contains 18 residues. Trimming shortened V by 0 bases and J by 0 bases, and 17 bases separated the two germline ends. In DNA form, the CDR3 reads TGCGCCAGCAGCCAAGATCTTTTGATGGGGCGGCCTAACTATGGCTACACCTTC. It translates to CASSQDLLMGRPNYGYTF.

V usage is TRBV7-6 and J usage is TRBJ2-2; D uncertain. Trimming shortened V by 5 bases and J by 6 bases, and 7 bases separated the two germline ends. CDR1 is SGHVS and CDR2 is FNYEAQ in the germline V gene. CDR3 length: 12 amino acids. The DNA for the CDR3 is TGTGCCAGCAGCCCAGGCGCCGGGGAGCTGTTTTTT. Translation: CASSPGAGELFF.

This clone was seen a single time. The CDR3 DNA follows: TGTGCCAGCAGCGTCTCGGGGACACACCCCTCTTGGGAGCAGTACTTC. It specifies CASSVSGTHPSWEQYF. The chain uses TRBV5-8 and TRBJ2-7, with D possibly matching TRBD1 (6 bases). The CDR3 is made up of 16 amino acids. The germline V and J ends were trimmed by 4 bases and 7 bases, with 24 bases remaining between them. Germline V gene sequence: CDR1 SGHTS, CDR2 YDEGEE.

The rearrangement joins TRBV21-1 to TRBJ2-3; the table names TRBD1, a call not compared with the DNA. TRBV21-1 has pseudogene status. This CDR3 is built from 19 residues. CDR3 sequence (DNA): TGTGCCAGCAGCAAAGCGCTGAAGTATGGACAGGGAGCGGAAGATACGCAGTATTTT. It translates to CASSKALKYGQGAEDTQYF.

The chain employs TRBV6-5 and TRBJ1-4; D is unclear. From germline, CDR1 is MNHEY and CDR2 SVGAGI. The CDR3 length is 16 residues. The V end was cut by 3 bases, the J end by 3 bases, with 14 bases between. In nucleotides, the CDR3 is TGTGCCAGCAGTTATGGCCTGGGAAATCCTAATGAAAAACTGTTTTTT. Encoded protein: CASSYGLGNPNEKLFF.